A single sample is the source of the 17 T cell receptor beta chains below, sequenced in a study of blood T cells in healthy people across ages. Using a J-beta primer mix together with a sample-barcoded 5' primer, a second PCR was run for about 6 to 12 cycles. TCRdb reprocessed the 5' RACE reads with MiXCR, giving one entry per CDR3 protein. The sample contains some 1.8 million distinct CDR3 sequences, about two fifths of which appear only once. The sample was blood. These receptors all stem from a human donor in good health.

This clonotype was picked up a small number of times. This rearrangement joins TRBV20-1 to TRBJ1-2; possibly TRBD1 for D (5 bases). Germline V lookup: CDR1 DFQATT, CDR2 SNEGSKA (reference sequence). CDR3 size: 12 residues. The germline V and J ends were trimmed by 3 bases and 7 bases, with 12 bases remaining between them. CDR3 DNA sequence: TGCAGTGCTAGCATGACAGATGTTGGCTACACCTTC. It specifies CSASMTDVGYTF.

CDR3 residues: CASSFEGGGELNYGYTF. CDR3 nucleotide sequence: TGTGCCAGCAGTTTCGAGGGAGGGGGCGAACTGAACTATGGCTACACCTTC. The chain links TRBV28 to TRBJ1-2, with TRBD1 matching over 7 bases. Trimming at V came to 3 bases and at J to 2 bases, leaving 12 bases not matched to a gene. In germline, CDR1 is MDHEN, CDR2 SYDVKM. CDR3 length: 17 residues.

This clonotype appeared a few times. The chain couples TRBV10-3 to TRBJ2-7; a possible D gene is TRBD1 (5 bases). V was shortened by 6 bases and J by 3 bases, with 12 bases between the two germline ends. Germline V gives CDR1 ENHRY, CDR2 SYGVKD. This CDR3 region has 13 residues. CDR3 amino acids: CAIRPTAYYEQYF. CDR3 nucleotide sequence: TGTGCCATCAGACCGACAGCGTACTACGAGCAGTACTTC.

This clonotype was detected a few times. This rearrangement joins TRBV9 to TRBJ2-7; 8 positions match TRBD1. Per germline, CDR1 SGDLS and CDR2 YYNGEE. The V gene end was trimmed by 2 bases and the J gene end by 3 bases; junction bases not matched to a gene: 7. This CDR3 comprises 15 residues. CDR3 coding DNA: TGTGCCAGCAGCGTGGGAACCGGGACAGGCTACGAGCAGTACTTC. Translating gives CASSVGTGTGYEQYF.

This clonotype was seen more than once but under ten times. The chain employs TRBV7-9 and TRBJ1-2, with TRBD1 as a possible D gene (6 bases). CDR1 and CDR2 from the germline V gene are SEHNR and FQNEAQ (reference sequence). The CDR3 runs to 15 residues. Trimming took 4 bases from V and 3 from J, leaving 15 bases between them. DNA for the CDR3: TGTGCCAGCAGCTCGGCAGGGGTCCCTGACTATGGCTACACCTTC. Its protein is CASSSAGVPDYGYTF.

This chain links TRBV12-3 or TRBV12-4 with TRBJ1-5; perhaps TRBD1 as D (6 bases). V shed 6 bases and J shed 7 bases, with 16 bases lying between them. The length of the CDR3 is 14 residues. The CDR3 bases are TGTGCCAGCAGCCGTGGACAGTCCGTACAGCCCCAGCATTTT. Protein product: CASSRGQSVQPQHF.

The chain is built from TRBV5-1 and TRBJ1-2, with 7 nucleotides matching TRBD1. This CDR3 spans 13 amino acids. Germline loops: CDR1 SGHRS, CDR2 YFSETQ. The V gene end was trimmed by 3 bases and the J gene end by 8 bases; junction bases not matched to a gene: 7. The CDR3 region is CASSSTRQGGYTF. CDR3 nucleotide sequence: TGCGCCAGCAGCTCTACCCGACAGGGAGGCTACACCTTC.

This clonotype was seen many times. The J gene is TRBJ1-3, the V gene TRBV5-1; perhaps TRBD1 as D (5 bases). This CDR3 is built from 15 residues. V lost 4 bases and J 0 bases, leaving 11 bases between the germline ends. CDR1 is SGHRS and CDR2 is YFSETQ in the germline V gene. The CDR3 reads CASSVAGGSGNTIYF. The CDR3 coding sequence is TGCGCCAGCAGCGTGGCTGGGGGCTCTGGAAACACCATATATTTT. Looking up the rest from reference TRBV5-1 and TRBJ1-3 gives the full variable domain: KAGVTQTPRYLIKTRGQQVTLSCSPISGHRSVSWYQQTPGQGLQFLFEYFSETQRNKGNFPGRFSGRQFSNSRSEMNVSTLELGDSALYLCASSVAGGSGNTIYFGEGSWLTVV.

As to this clonotype: Since a much larger clone is just one base distant, this may be a read error. The V gene is TRBV13, the J gene TRBJ1-1; 12 bases are a match to TRBD1. This CDR3 is built from 14 residues. The V gene's germline CDR1 is PRHDT and CDR2 FYEKMQ (reference sequence). Trimming removed 5 bases from V and 6 bases from J; junction bases left unmatched: 4. The DNA of the CDR3 is TGTGCCAGCAGCCCCGGGACAGGGGGCCCTGAAGCTTTCTTT. Its translation is CASSPGTGGPEAFF.

The CDR3 sequence is CASSYLQGKDYGYTF. In nucleotides, the CDR3 is TGTGCCAGCAGTTACCTCCAGGGGAAGGACTATGGCTACACCTTC. The chain uses TRBV6-8 and TRBJ1-2; D perhaps matches TRBD1 (6 bases). Germline CDR1 reads MNHGY; CDR2 reads SAAAGT. This CDR3 comprises 15 residues. V shed 2 bases and J shed 3 bases, with 13 bases lying between them.

This clonotype was counted only a few times. The V call is TRBV7-8, the J call TRBJ1-1; D call uncertain. V lost 1 base to trimming and J lost 7 bases, with 13 bases between them. CDR3 size: 14 residues. The germline V gene encodes CDR1 SGHVS and CDR2 FQNEAQ. CDR3 residues: CASSLGGWADEAFF. The CDR3 coding sequence is TGTGCCAGCAGCTTAGGGGGATGGGCAGATGAAGCTTTCTTT.

This clonotype was found a few times. The rearrangement links TRBV5-1 to TRBJ2-3; no reliable D call. The CDR3 covers 16 residues. Germline assignment: CDR1 SGHRS and CDR2 YFSETQ. Trimming took 4 bases from V and 3 from J, leaving 18 bases between them. The chain's CDR3 is CASSGSKSLSTDTQYF. In DNA, the CDR3 is TGCGCCAGCAGCGGCAGCAAGTCCCTATCAACAGATACGCAGTATTTT.

The chain joins TRBV20-1 to TRBJ2-7; 7 bases map to TRBD1. J lost 1 base, V lost 3 bases, and 6 bases had no gene match. Germline-derived CDR1 and CDR2 are DFQATT and SNEGSKA (reference sequence). The CDR3 consists of 14 residues. The CDR3 coding sequence is TGCAGTGCTAGCCGACAGGGTGGATCCTACGAGCAGTACTTC. It translates to CSASRQGGSYEQYF.

The chain combines TRBV29-1 with TRBJ2-3; D is tentatively TRBD1 or TRBD2 (7 bases each). Germline V gene lookup returns CDR1 SQVTM and CDR2 ANQGSEA. The CDR3 contains 14 residues. The V end was cut by 4 bases, the J end by 2 bases, with 13 bases between. The CDR3 loop is CSVVGGGNTDTQYF. The DNA of the CDR3 is TGCAGCGTTGTGGGAGGGGGCAACACAGATACGCAGTATTTT.

This chain links TRBV25-1 with TRBJ1-2, with TRBD1 identical over 7 bases. The V gene end was trimmed by 7 bases and the J gene end by 8 bases; junction bases not matched to a gene: 16. The CDR3 length is 15 residues. Germline values: CDR1 MGHDK, CDR2 SYGVNS. The CDR3 spells CASNPHRGTVGGYTF. CDR3 coding DNA: TGTGCCAGCAACCCACATCGAGGGACAGTTGGGGGCTACACCTTC.

This clonotype appeared a few times. The chain is built from TRBV4-2 and TRBJ1-2, with D unclear. With 7 bases removed from V and 8 bases from J, the gap between germline ends came to 17 bases. CDR1 LGHNA and CDR2 YNFKEQ come from the germline V gene. The CDR3 extends over 13 amino acids. The CDR3 DNA reads as TGTGCCAGCAACGGAGGACTCCCACAGGGCTACACCTTC. Protein sequence: CASNGGLPQGYTF.

The table lists this clonotype with a few counts. The V and J genes are TRBV29-1 and TRBJ2-1, with 10 bases that match TRBD2. The CDR3 runs to 14 residues. The V gene's germline CDR1 is SQVTM and CDR2 ANQGSEA. Germline trimming cut 3 bases from V and 8 bases from J; bases unmatched to any gene: 7. The CDR3 is CSVEPTSGLYEQFF. The CDR3 DNA sequence: TGCAGCGTTGAGCCGACTAGCGGGTTGTATGAGCAGTTCTTC.